These 2 T cell receptor beta chains were all obtained from the same sample, sequenced in a study of blood T cell repertoires in COVID-19. Here immunoSEQ multiplex PCR was the method, and the copy in TCRdb shows in-frame clones only, minus some. The data show some 240,000 clones, 80% to 90% seen once. Material for sequencing was peripheral blood. These receptors originate from a woman of 80 years or more with COVID-19, enrolled during active disease.

The chain employs TRBV5-1 and TRBJ2-1; D is uncertain. Germline values: CDR1 SGHRS, CDR2 YFSETQ. CDR3 length equals 12 residues. V was pared by 0 bases and J by 5 bases, with 3 bases between. For the CDR3, the DNA is TGCGCCAGCAGCTTGGTAGACAATGAGCAGTTCTTC. It translates to CASSLVDNEQFF.

The J gene is TRBJ1-1, the V gene TRBV6-2 or TRBV6-3, with D unclear. CDR3 length: 11 residues. V shed 5 bases and J shed 3 bases, with 4 bases lying between them. Germline-derived CDR1 and CDR2 are MNHEY and SVGEGT. CDR3 nucleotide sequence: TGTGCCAGCAGTCAGTACACTGAAGCTTTCTTT. This sequence encodes CASSQYTEAFF.